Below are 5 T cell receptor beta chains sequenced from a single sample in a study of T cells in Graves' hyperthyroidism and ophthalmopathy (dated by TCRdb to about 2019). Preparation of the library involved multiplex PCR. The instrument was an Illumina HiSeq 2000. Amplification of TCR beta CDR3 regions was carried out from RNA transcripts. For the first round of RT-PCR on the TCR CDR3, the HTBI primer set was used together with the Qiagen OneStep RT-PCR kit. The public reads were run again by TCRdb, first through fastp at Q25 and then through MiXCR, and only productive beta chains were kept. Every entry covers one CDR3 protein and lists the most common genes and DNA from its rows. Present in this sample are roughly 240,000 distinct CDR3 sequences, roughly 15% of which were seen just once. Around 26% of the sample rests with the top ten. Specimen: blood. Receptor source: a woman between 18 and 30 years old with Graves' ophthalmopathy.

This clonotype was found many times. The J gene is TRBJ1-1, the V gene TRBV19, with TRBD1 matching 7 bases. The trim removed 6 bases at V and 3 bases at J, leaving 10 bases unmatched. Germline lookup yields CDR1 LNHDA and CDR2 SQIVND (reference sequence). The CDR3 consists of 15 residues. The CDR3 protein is CASSKTGVTDTEAFF. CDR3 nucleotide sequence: TGTGCCAGTAGCAAAACAGGGGTTACCGACACTGAAGCTTTCTTT.

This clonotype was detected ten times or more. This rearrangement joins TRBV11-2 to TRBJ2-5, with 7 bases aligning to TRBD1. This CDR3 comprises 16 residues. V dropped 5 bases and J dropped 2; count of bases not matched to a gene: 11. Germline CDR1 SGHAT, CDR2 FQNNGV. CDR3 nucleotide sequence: TGTGCCAGCAGCGCCACCCTGGGGACAGTACAAGAGACCCAGTACTTC. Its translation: CASSATLGTVQETQYF.

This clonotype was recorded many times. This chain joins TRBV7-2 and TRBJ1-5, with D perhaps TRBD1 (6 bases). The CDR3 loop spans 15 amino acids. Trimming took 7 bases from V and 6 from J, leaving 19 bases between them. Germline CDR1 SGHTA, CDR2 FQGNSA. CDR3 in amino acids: CASTLWGGRSQPQHF. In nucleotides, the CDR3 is TGTGCCAGCACCCTCTGGGGGGGCCGGTCTCAGCCCCAGCATTTT.

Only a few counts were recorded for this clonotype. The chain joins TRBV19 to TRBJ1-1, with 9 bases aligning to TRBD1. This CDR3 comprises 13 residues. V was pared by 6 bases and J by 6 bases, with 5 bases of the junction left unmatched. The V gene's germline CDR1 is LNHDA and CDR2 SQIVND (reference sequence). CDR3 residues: CASRQQGASEAFF. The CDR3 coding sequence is TGTGCCAGTAGACAACAGGGGGCCTCTGAAGCTTTCTTT.

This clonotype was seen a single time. CDR3 DNA: TGTGCCAGCAGTGAAACGCCAGGCGTAGAGACTGAAGCTTTCTTT. Amino acid sequence: CASSETPGVETEAFF. V gene TRBV2 combines with J gene TRBJ1-1; no firm D call. This CDR3 has 15 residues. Trimming removed 2 bases from V and 5 bases from J, with 15 bases in between. Germline CDR1 SNHLY, CDR2 FYNNEI.